The present entry profiles one TCR beta chain with its context. Only one count was recorded for this clone. No antigen is known for it. No base quality information exists; no much larger clone differs at one position. The junction carries 17 bases between V and J, which are trimmed by 8 bases and 1 base respectively. Spanning cysteine to phenylalanine, the CDR3 consists of 15 amino acids. Only the CDR3 DNA stays, 45 bases, in frame from base 1. Looking up the germline V gene yields CDR1 SGHDN and CDR2 FVKESK. The sample is drawn from a study of shared clonotypes between healthy human individuals (dated by TCRdb to the early 2020s). At the level of the whole study: Two women and a few men aged 18 to 49 years were included in the cohort. For each donor, CD4 naive and CD4 memory were each run on three plates, CD8 naive on two plates, and CD8 memory on one plate. Blood TCR repertoires of four to six healthy adults were deeply sequenced to estimate repertoire size and the extent of clonotype sharing between individuals. To increase sequencing depth and limit assay-specific biases, TCR repertoire library preparation and sequencing were carried out by different laboratories using diverse techniques. Between about 0.8 and 9 billion PBMCs per donor were obtained by leukapheresis. Study-wide conclusions, independent of this receptor: Clonotypes shared by all four sorted-subset donors showed higher generation probabilities than non-shared clonotypes. Based on pairwise subsampling, the degree of clonotype sharing among donors was expected to be affected by sequencing depth. Across several donors, around 5% of naive CD4, approximately 3.5% of naive CD8, around 2.5% of memory CD4, and 0.4% to 0.45% of memory CD8 clonotypes were shared. Naive subsets generally had larger estimated clonotype richness than memory subsets. Sampling was restricted to blood, and TCR repertoires in tissue are likely to differ from TCR repertoires in blood. Because the study included a small number of donors, the genetic and exposure-history diversity represented was limited. Rarefaction of sorted-subset datasets indicated incomplete sequencing despite the large sequencing depth.

TCR CDR3 regions were amplified from genomic DNA by multiplex PCR using the deep immunoSEQ assay. For each cell subset, the extracted genomic DNA was distributed evenly across all wells of several immunoSEQ 96-well plates, and each plate served as one replicate. For sorted subsets, each replicate PCR was loaded with 150 to 250 ng genomic DNA, equivalent to 30,000 or so T cell genomes. Purified libraries were measured with a Qubit 3.0 fluorometer, size-checked on a Bioanalyzer 2100, and measured again with the KAPA Library Quantification kit. Each immunoSEQ 96-well plate was sequenced on its own single-read 150-cycle Illumina NextSeq 550 flow cell. In the authors' own workflow: Because the immunoSEQ output included only junctional sequences and no quality scores, the filtering could not be the same as the filtering used for full-length reads. To assign V/J genes and CDR3, sequences were annotated against IMGT germline references using PyIR, a Python wrapper for IgBLAST v1.9. Reads with weak V/J assignments (E-value above 1e-6), missing CDR3, stop codons, out-of-frame junctions, or ambiguous translated residues were removed. A V3J clonotype was defined by an identical inferred V gene, J gene, and CDR3 amino acid sequence. The percentage overlap between two repertoires was calculated by dividing the number of shared unique clonotypes by the size of the smaller repertoire. RTK rarefaction, the Chao1 estimator, and Recon v2.1 estimates of unobserved clonotypes were used to assess repertoire richness. Generation probabilities for all TCRbeta clonotypes obtained by the gDNA method from a handful of donors were computed using OLGA. Sourced from immuneACCESS, this table was stored by TCRdb with only in-frame sequences that have V and J called. A share of the clones is absent; for the studies checked, an unresolved V gene accounts for under half, and the remainder has no known explanation. The V and J calls and clone size are taken from that table; D and trimming were inferred from the DNA. This sample gives millions of clones in total; under 95% of them show up just once. 1.5% to 2% of the sample comes from the top ten.

CD8 naive samples were obtained by positive selection for CCR7 among CD45RO-negative cells, yielding a CD45RA+CCR7+ population from which TemRA cells were excluded. The donors were healthy, HIV-negative adults who had no recently reported acute infections or vaccinations. Only Caucasian adults living in Nashville, Tennessee, USA were represented among the donors. Blood was collected by leukapheresis, and PBMCs were isolated by Ficoll-Histopaque density gradient centrifugation and then cryopreserved in liquid nitrogen vapor phase. Analytical flow cytometry was used to check the purity and quantity of each magnetically sorted T cell population. From each sorted fraction, genomic DNA was isolated and quantified by UV absorbance on a Nanodrop 2000c.

The sequence joins TRBV14 to TRBJ1-1; too little of a D gene remains to name it. The sample consisted of naive CD8+ T cells from PBMCs. Sample cell subset or site, as interpreted from the label and publication: CD45RA+CCR7+. This TCR was recovered from a man younger than 35 in good health. Some clones in this sample may be carry-over from other donors' samples. The nucleotides read TGTGCCAGCGCCACTTTACGGCTCCAGAACACTGAAGCTTTCTTT. Its amino acids are CASATLRLQNTEAFF.